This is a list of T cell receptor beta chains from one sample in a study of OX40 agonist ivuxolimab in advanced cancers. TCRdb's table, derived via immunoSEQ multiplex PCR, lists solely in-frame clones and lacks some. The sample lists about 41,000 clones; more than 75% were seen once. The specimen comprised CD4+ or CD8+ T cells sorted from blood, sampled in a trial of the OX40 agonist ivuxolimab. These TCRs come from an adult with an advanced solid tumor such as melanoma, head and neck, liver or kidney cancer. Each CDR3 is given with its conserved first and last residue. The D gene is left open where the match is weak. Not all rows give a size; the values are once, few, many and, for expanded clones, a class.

CASSLGQGDEQYF	TGTGCCAGCAGCTTAGGGCAGGGCGACGAGCAGTACTTC	TRBV7-2	NA	TRBJ2-7	NA
CASSSGQANTEAFF	TGTGCCAGCAGCTCGGGACAGGCAAACACTGAAGCTTTCTTT	TRBV5-4	TRBD1	TRBJ1-1	few
CAIRGTARSYEQYF	TGTGCCATAAGGGGGACAGCCCGCTCCTACGAGCAGTACTTC	TRBV10-3	TRBD1	TRBJ2-7	NA
CASSFVAGAPTPDTQYF	TGTGCCAGCAGTTTTGTGGCGGGAGCCCCCACCCCAGATACGCAGTATTTT	TRBV28	TRBD2	TRBJ2-3	once
CASTEPTGVNNEQFF	TGTGCCAGCACCGAACCAACAGGGGTAAACAATGAGCAGTTCTTC	TRBV6-1	TRBD1	TRBJ2-1	once
CASSRGRQTIYEQYF	TGTGCCAGCTCTCGAGGGAGGCAGACGATCTACGAGCAGTACTTC	TRBV18	NA	TRBJ2-7	NA
CATSRDGDLALGSSQHF	TGTGCCACCAGCAGAGATGGAGACCTGGCCTTGGGGTCGTCCCAGCATTTT	TRBV15	NA	TRBJ1-5	NA
CASSLTGTGNTIYF	TGTGCCAGCAGCCTGACAGGGACTGGAAACACCATATATTTT	TRBV28	TRBD1	TRBJ1-3	once
CASSDRGYQPQHF	TGTGCCAGCAGCGACAGGGGCTATCAGCCCCAGCATTTT	TRBV28	TRBD1	TRBJ1-5	NA
CASSPSGPNEKLFF	TGTGCCAGCAGTCCATCGGGGCCTAATGAAAAACTGTTTTTT	TRBV28	NA	TRBJ1-4	NA
CASSHRTGLGGSGELFF	TGTGCCAGTAGTCATAGGACAGGGTTGGGAGGGTCCGGGGAGCTGTTTTTT	TRBV19	NA	TRBJ2-2	once
CACGRGGTEAFF	TGTGCCTGCGGCAGGGGCGGTACTGAAGCTTTCTTT	TRBV30	NA	TRBJ1-1	NA
CASRSGGGYNEQFF	TGTGCCAGCCGGAGCGGGGGGGGGTACAATGAGCAGTTCTTC	TRBV2	TRBD2	TRBJ2-1	NA
CASTPTGGRSGANVLTF	TGTGCCAGCACCCCGACAGGGGGTAGGAGTGGGGCCAACGTCCTGACTTTC	TRBV25-1	TRBD1	TRBJ2-6	NA
CASSRQGSPDTQYF	TGTGCCAGCTCAAGACAGGGGAGTCCAGATACGCAGTATTTT	TRBV7-9	TRBD1	TRBJ2-3	NA
CASSSPDQSMAGRNHGYTF	TGTGCCAGCAGCTCACCTGACCAAAGTATGGCAGGGCGGAACCATGGCTACACCTTC	TRBV5-4	NA	TRBJ1-2	NA
CASSYSPGREQYF	TGTGCCAGCAGTTACTCACCCGGTCGCGAGCAGTACTTC	TRBV6-6	NA	TRBJ2-7	few
CASSYARRGSSTDTQYF	TGCGCCAGCAGTTACGCACGACGGGGGTCTAGCACAGATACGCAGTATTTT	TRBV5-1	NA	TRBJ2-3	NA
CASSRQVTYNEQFF	TGTGCCAGCAGTCGACAGGTGACCTACAATGAGCAGTTCTTC	TRBV28	NA	TRBJ2-1	NA
CASKDSGFYGYTF	TGCGCCAGCAAGGATTCGGGTTTCTATGGCTACACCTTC	TRBV10-2	NA	TRBJ1-2	NA
CASSTTSYSPYEQYF	TGTGCCAGCAGCACCACCAGTTATTCTCCCTACGAGCAGTACTTC	TRBV7-9	NA	TRBJ2-7	NA
CASSLGPQETQYF	TGTGCCAGCAGCTTAGGGCCCCAAGAGACCCAGTACTTC	TRBV5-4	NA	TRBJ2-5	NA
CASSTAGIAGGPSSYEQYF	TGTGCCAGCAGCACCGCCGGAATAGCGGGAGGCCCGAGCTCCTACGAGCAGTACTTC	TRBV21-1	NA	TRBJ2-7	NA
CASSTLNTEAFF	TGTGCCAGCAGCACTCTGAACACTGAAGCTTTCTTT	TRBV7-2	NA	TRBJ1-1	NA
CASSPRLQETQYF	TGTGCCAGCAGCCCCCGGCTACAAGAGACCCAGTACTTC	TRBV9	NA	TRBJ2-5	NA
CASSTGGFYEQYF	TGCGCCAGCTCTACTGGCGGATTCTACGAGCAGTACTTC	TRBV5-1	NA	TRBJ2-7	NA
CASSINTNQPQHF	TGTGCCAGTAGTATTAACACTAATCAGCCCCAGCATTTT	TRBV19	NA	TRBJ1-5	NA
CASSLTPGKETQYF	TGTGCCAGCAGCTTAACTCCGGGTAAAGAGACCCAGTACTTC	TRBV7-6	NA	TRBJ2-5	NA
CASSRSGVYQETQYF	TGTGCCAGCAGTCGTAGCGGGGTGTACCAAGAGACCCAGTACTTC	TRBV7-2	TRBD2	TRBJ2-5	NA
CASSLGQSGEQYF	TGTGCCAGCAGCTTAGGTCAGTCGGGTGAGCAGTACTTC	TRBV11-3	NA	TRBJ2-7	NA
CASSYNTGYETQYF	TGTGCCAGCAGTTACAATACAGGGTACGAGACCCAGTACTTC	TRBV6-5	NA	TRBJ2-5	NA
CAISDVGGLGGYTF	TGTGCCATCAGTGACGTCGGAGGGCTTGGTGGCTACACCTTC	TRBV10-3	NA	TRBJ1-2	NA
CASSLAGQTGNTIYF	TGTGCCAGCAGCTTGGCGGGACAGACGGGGAACACCATATATTTT	TRBV11-2	TRBD1	TRBJ1-3	NA
CASSPQYSNQPQHF	TGTGCCAGCTCACCTCAGTATAGCAATCAGCCCCAGCATTTT	TRBV18	NA	TRBJ1-5	once
CAISESVGDRGEQFF	TGTGCCATCAGTGAGTCTGTGGGAGATAGGGGTGAGCAGTTCTTC	TRBV10-3	NA	TRBJ2-1	NA
CSARSVYEQYF	TGCAGTGCTAGGTCTGTTTACGAGCAGTACTTC	TRBV20-1	NA	TRBJ2-7	NA
CASTDWLAGREQYF	TGTGCCAGCACCGACTGGCTAGCGGGACGCGAGCAGTACTTC	TRBV28	TRBD2	TRBJ2-7	few
CASGLVGGRGTDTQYF	TGTGCTAGTGGTTTGGTGGGGGGCAGGGGGACAGATACGCAGTATTTT	TRBV12-5	NA	TRBJ2-3	NA
CASSYNGQGVYEQYF	TGTGCCAGCAGTTATAACGGACAAGGCGTTTACGAGCAGTACTTC	TRBV6-6	NA	TRBJ2-7	NA
CASAENTDTQYF	TGTGCCAGTGCAGAAAACACAGATACGCAGTATTTT	TRBV19	NA	TRBJ2-3	NA
CASSLFTTYEQYF	TGTGCCAGCAGCTTGTTCACCACCTACGAGCAGTACTTC	TRBV5-6	NA	TRBJ2-7	NA
CASGLRQNTGELFF	TGCGCCAGCGGCCTGAGACAGAACACCGGGGAGCTGTTTTTT	TRBV5-1	NA	TRBJ2-2	NA
CAITSGWEQYF	TGTGCCATCACCTCAGGATGGGAGCAGTACTTC	TRBV10-3	NA	TRBJ2-7	NA
CASSIPYGYTF	TGTGCCAGCAGTATTCCCTATGGCTACACCTTC	TRBV6-6	NA	TRBJ1-2	NA
CASSLDGIGSYEQYF	TGTGCCAGCAGCTTAGATGGGATAGGGTCCTACGAGCAGTACTTC	TRBV7-9	NA	TRBJ2-7	NA
CASRQQGTNTGELFF	TGCGCCAGCAGACAGCAGGGAACGAACACCGGGGAGCTGTTTTTT	TRBV5-1	NA	TRBJ2-2	NA
CASSSPRRLTEAFF	TGTGCCAGCAGTTCCCCCCGTCGATTAACTGAAGCTTTCTTT	TRBV6-1	NA	TRBJ1-1	NA
CASSLSTGNTIYF	TGTGCCAGCAGCTTATCAACGGGAAACACCATATATTTT	TRBV7-9	NA	TRBJ1-3	NA
CASSQVGKEIGDGYTF	TGTGCCAGCAGCCAAGTTGGGAAGGAAATAGGGGATGGCTACACCTTC	TRBV14	NA	TRBJ1-2	NA
CASSEDGTKWHRGAVF	TGTGCCAGCAGTGAGGACGGGACTAAGTGGCACCGGGGAGCTGTTTTT	TRBV6-1	TRBD2	TRBJ2-2	NA
CASSNLGGRGTGELFF	TGTGCCAGTAGTAATCTAGGCGGGAGGGGAACCGGGGAGCTGTTTTTT	TRBV19	TRBD2	TRBJ2-2	medium-sized
CASSGHGYSGNTIYF	TGTGCCAGCAGTGGCCACGGCTACTCTGGAAACACCATATATTTT	TRBV28	NA	TRBJ1-3	once
CASSIGRYSNQPQHF	TGTGCCAGTAGTATAGGACGGTATAGCAATCAGCCCCAGCATTTT	TRBV19	NA	TRBJ1-5	NA
CASSFIGTGSSNIQYF	TGTGCCAGCAGTTTTATCGGGACAGGGTCCTCTAACATTCAGTACTTC	TRBV28	TRBD1	TRBJ2-4	NA